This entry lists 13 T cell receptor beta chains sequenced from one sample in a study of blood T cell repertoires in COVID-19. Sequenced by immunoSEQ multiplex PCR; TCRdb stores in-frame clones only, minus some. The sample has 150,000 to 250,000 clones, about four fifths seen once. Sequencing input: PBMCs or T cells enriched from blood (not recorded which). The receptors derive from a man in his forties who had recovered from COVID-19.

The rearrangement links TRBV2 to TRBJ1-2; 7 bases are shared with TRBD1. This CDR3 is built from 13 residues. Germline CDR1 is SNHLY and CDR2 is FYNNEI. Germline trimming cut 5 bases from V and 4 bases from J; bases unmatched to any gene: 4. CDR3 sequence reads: CASSTGVSYGYTF. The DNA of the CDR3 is TGTGCCAGCAGTACAGGGGTTAGCTATGGCTACACCTTC.

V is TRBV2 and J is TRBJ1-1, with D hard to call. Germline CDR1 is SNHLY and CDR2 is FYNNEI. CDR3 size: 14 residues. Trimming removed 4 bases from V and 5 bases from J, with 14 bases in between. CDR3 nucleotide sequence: TGTGCCAGCAGTGGACAAGGTATCGGAACTGAAGCTTTCTTT. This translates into CASSGQGIGTEAFF.

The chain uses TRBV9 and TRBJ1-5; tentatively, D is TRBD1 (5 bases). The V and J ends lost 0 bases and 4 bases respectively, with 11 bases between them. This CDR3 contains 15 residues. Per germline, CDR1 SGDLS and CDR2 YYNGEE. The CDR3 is CASSVGGQANQPQHF. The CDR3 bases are TGTGCCAGCAGCGTAGGAGGACAAGCAAATCAGCCCCAGCATTTT.

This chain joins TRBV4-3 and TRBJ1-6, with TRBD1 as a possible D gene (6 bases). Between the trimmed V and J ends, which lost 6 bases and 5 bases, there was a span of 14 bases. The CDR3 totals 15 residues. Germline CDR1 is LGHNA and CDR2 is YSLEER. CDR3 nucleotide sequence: TGCGCCAGCAGATACACAGGGTCTAATAATTCACCCCTCCACTTT. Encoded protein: CASRYTGSNNSPLHF.

CDR3 sequence: CASSQVDSGNTGELFF. DNA of the CDR3: TGCGCCAGCAGCCAAGTTGATAGCGGGAACACCGGGGAGCTGTTTTTT. This chain connects TRBV4-1 to TRBJ2-2; maybe TRBD2 (6 bases). The CDR3 contains 16 residues. V was shortened by 1 base and J by 1 base, with 10 bases between the two germline ends. Germline loops: CDR1 MGHRA, CDR2 YSYEKL.

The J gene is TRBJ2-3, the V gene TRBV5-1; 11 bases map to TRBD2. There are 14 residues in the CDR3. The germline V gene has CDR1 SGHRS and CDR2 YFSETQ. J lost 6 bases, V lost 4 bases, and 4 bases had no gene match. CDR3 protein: CASSMTSGIDTQYF. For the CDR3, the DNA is TGCGCCAGCAGCATGACTAGCGGGATTGATACGCAGTATTTT.

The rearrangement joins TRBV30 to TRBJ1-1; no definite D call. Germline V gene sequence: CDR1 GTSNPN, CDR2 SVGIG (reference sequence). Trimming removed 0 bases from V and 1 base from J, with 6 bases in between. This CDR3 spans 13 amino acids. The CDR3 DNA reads TGTGCCTGGAGTGTCCAGGAGAACACTGAAGCTTTCTTT. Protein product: CAWSVQENTEAFF.

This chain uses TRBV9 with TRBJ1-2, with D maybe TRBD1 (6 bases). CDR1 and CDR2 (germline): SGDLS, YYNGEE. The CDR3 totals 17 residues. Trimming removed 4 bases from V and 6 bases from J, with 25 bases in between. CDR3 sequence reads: CASSPPPGVYRVNGYTF. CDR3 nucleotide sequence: TGTGCCAGCAGCCCTCCACCTGGGGTTTACAGGGTCAATGGCTACACCTTC. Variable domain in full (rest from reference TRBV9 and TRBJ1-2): DSGVTQTPKHLITATGQRVTLRCSPRSGDLSVYWYQQSLDQGLQFLIQYYNGEERAKGNILERFSAQQFPDLHSELNLSSLELGDSALYFCASSPPPGVYRVNGYTFGSGTRLTVV.

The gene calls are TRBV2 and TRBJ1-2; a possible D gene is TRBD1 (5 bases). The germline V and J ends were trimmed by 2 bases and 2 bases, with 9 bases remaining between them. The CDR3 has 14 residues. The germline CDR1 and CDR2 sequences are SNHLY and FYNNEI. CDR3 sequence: CASSEQYRNYGYTF. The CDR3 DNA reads TGTGCCAGCAGTGAACAATACAGGAACTATGGCTACACCTTC.

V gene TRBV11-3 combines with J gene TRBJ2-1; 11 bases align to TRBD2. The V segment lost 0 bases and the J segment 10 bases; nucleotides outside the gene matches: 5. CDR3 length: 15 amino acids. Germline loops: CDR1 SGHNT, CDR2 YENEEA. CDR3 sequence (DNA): TGTGCCAGCAGCTTAGATCCACTAGCGGGAGCAGAGCAGTTCTTC. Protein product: CASSLDPLAGAEQFF. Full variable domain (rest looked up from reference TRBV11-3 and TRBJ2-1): EAGVVQSPRYKIIEKKQPVAFWCNPISGHNTLYWYLQNLGQGPELLIRYENEEAVDDSQLPKDRFSAERLKGVDSTLKIQPAELGDSAVYLCASSLDPLAGAEQFFGPGTRLTVL.

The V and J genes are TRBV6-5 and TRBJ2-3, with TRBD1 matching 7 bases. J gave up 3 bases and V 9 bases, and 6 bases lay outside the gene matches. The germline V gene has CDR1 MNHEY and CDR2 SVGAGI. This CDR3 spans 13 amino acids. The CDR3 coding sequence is TGTGCCAGTGATGGCAGGGGGACAGATACGCAGTATTTT. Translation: CASDGRGTDTQYF.

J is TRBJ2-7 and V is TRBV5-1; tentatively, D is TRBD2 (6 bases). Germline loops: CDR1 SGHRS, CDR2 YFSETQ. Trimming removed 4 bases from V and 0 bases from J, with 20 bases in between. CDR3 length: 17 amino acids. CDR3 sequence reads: CASSLDGAGRFSYEQYV. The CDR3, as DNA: TGCGCCAGCAGCCTGGATGGGGCGGGACGTTTCTCCTACGAGCAGTACGTC.

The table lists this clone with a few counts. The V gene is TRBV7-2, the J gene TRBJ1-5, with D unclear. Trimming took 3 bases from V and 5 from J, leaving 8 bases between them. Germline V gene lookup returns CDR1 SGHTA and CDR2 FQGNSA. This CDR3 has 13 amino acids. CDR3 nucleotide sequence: TGTGCCAGCAGCTTCGTTCAGGATCAGCCCCAGCATTTT. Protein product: CASSFVQDQPQHF.